The sequence of this T cell receptor beta chain was determined in a study of regulatory T cells in long-lasting Graves disease. Background on the study: To qualify as persistent, Graves' disease required over 5 years of antithyroid drugs with positive TSH receptor antibodies. General study points: Having few samples may have compromised the accuracy. Persistent patients shared more public clonotypes (approximately 2,700) than newly diagnosed patients (approximately 1,000). Persistent disease exhibited a predilection for TRBV28, TRBJ1-2 and TRBJ2-5.

Both iRepertoire HTBI primers and Arm-PCR of CDR3 regions were used to build the TCR beta libraries. TCRdb recomputed calls from the multiplex PCR reads with MiXCR, one row per CDR3 protein. The sample records a few hundred thousand distinct CDR3 sequences, roughly a fifth being singletons. The CDR3 is 15 residues long. Trimming removed 5 bases from V and 4 bases from J; junction bases left unmatched: 9. Germline CDR1 and CDR2: MNHEY and SMNVEV (reference sequence). At least ten counts were recorded for this clonotype. What it binds is not known. Specified time point: persistent/refractory GD, antithyroid drugs over 5 years with positive TRAb. RNA from PBMCs was the source of the TCR library.

The TCR originated in a female donor with Graves disease. The material was peripheral blood mononuclear cells (PBMCs), obtained when the disease was refractory, from a patient treated with antithyroid drugs. The chain combines TRBV27 with TRBJ2-7; 9 bases align to TRBD1. CDR3 sequence reads: CASSTGTGKVYEQYF. As DNA, the CDR3 is TGTGCCAGCAGTACCGGGACAGGGAAAGTATACGAGCAGTACTTC.